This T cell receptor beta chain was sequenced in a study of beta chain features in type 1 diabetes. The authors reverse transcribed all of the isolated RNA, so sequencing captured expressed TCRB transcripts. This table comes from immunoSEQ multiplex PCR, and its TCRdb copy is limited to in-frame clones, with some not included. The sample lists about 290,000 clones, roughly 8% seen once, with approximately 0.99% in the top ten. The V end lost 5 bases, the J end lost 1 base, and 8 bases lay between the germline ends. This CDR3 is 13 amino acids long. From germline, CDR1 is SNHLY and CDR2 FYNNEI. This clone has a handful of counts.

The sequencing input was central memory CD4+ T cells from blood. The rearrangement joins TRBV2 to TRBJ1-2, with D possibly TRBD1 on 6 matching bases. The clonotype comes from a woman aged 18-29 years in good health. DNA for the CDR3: TGTGCCAGCAGTCTACAGGGTAACTATGGCTACACCTTC. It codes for CASSLQGNYGYTF. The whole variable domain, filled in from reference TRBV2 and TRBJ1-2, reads EPEVTQTPSHQVTQMGQEVILRCVPISNHLYFYWYRQILGQKVEFLVSFYNNEISEKSEIFDDQFSVERPDGSNFTLKIRSTKLEDSAMYFCASSLQGNYGYTFGSGTRLTVV.